This TCR beta chain was profiled in a study of T cell responses to AZD1222 COVID-19 vaccine. The study, taken as a whole, reports: Spike-specific TCR depth and breadth grew after two AZD1222 doses. Close to half of spike-specific TCRs reportedly recognize unmutated variant regions. All repertoire sampling was performed exclusively after the peak T cell response. The sample set comprised mostly white British donors with more females, and clonal diversity was possibly underestimated.

In germline, CDR1 is SGHTA, CDR2 FQGTGA. Trimming left V 6 bases short and J 5 bases short, with 7 bases between. CDR3 length equals 11 residues. Using immunoSEQ multiplex PCR, the repertoire was profiled, and TCRdb retains in-frame clones only, with some absent. This repertoire shows around 140,000 clones, around 89% found once; its top ten account for around 1.6%. On this clone: Its antigen is undetermined.

Source: peripheral blood, taken on day 0 of AZD1222 vaccination. The clonotype originates from an adult in good health. This chain joins TRBV7-3 and TRBJ2-5; a weak D match, TRBD2 (5 bases). This CDR3 is CASSRGETQYF. In DNA form, the CDR3 reads TGTGCCAGCAGTCGAGGGGAGACCCAGTACTTC.